This T cell receptor (beta chain) was recorded in a study of immune evolution from preneoplasia to lung adenocarcinoma. Findings and limits, study-wide: Later-stage lesions seemingly showed higher T cell density and diversity than normal lung. From normal lung to invasive adenocarcinoma, top clone frequencies appeared to decrease.

Libraries were prepared by immunoSEQ multiplex PCR; TCRdb keeps only in-frame clonotypes and omits some of them. Among approximately 9,500 clones, around 90% were seen once, and the ten largest hold 2% to 3%. The V end was cut by 6 bases, the J end by 6 bases, with 22 bases between. The CDR3 runs 16 residues. Per the germline V gene, CDR1 is MNHNY and CDR2 is SVGAGI (reference sequence). This clone was picked up one time. Antigen specificity is unknown. Sequenced input: FFPE invasive lung adenocarcinoma tissue. The origin of this receptor is a person aged 70 to 85 with invasive lung adenocarcinoma. V usage is TRBV6-6 and J usage is TRBJ2-3, with a weak D call TRBD2 (5 bases). CDR3 protein: CASRKPGAGADDTQYF. CDR3 nucleotide sequence: TGTGCCAGCAGGAAACCCGGAGCAGGAGCGGACGATACGCAGTATTTT.